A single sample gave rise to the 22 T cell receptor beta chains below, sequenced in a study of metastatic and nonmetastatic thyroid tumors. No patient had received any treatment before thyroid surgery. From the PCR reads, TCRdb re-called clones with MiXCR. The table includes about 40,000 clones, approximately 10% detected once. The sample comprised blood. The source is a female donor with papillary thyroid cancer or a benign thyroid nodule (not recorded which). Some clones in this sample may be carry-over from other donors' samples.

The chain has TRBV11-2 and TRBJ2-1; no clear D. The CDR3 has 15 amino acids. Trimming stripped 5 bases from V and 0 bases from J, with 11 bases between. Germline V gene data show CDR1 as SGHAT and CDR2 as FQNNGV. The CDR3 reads CASSAIRISYNEQFF. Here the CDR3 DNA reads TGTGCCAGCAGCGCAATAAGGATCTCCTACAATGAGCAGTTCTTC.

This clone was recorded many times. The CDR3 region is CASSGRSTASSHYEQYF. The CDR3 bases are TGTGCCAGCAGCGGGCGTTCTACGGCCTCTAGCCACTACGAGCAGTACTTC. V and J are TRBV7-9 and TRBJ2-7; D is perhaps TRBD2 (5 bases). The CDR3 is 17 residues long. Trimming stripped 5 bases from V and 3 bases from J, with 23 bases between. CDR1 is SEHNR, CDR2 FQNEAQ, per germline (reference sequence).

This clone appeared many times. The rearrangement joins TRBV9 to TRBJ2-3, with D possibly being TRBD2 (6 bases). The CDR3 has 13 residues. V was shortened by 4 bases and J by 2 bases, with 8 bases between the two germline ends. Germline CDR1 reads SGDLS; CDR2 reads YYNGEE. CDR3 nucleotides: TGTGCCAGCAGCCGGGACTCCACAGATACGCAGTATTTT. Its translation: CASSRDSTDTQYF.

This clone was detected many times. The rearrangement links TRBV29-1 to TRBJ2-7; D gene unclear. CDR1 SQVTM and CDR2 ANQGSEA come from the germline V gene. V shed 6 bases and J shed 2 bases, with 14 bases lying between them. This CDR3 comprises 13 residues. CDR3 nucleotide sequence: TGCAGCGTGTTGGCGGCGCCGACCTACGAGCAGTACTTC. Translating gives CSVLAAPTYEQYF.

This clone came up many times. The CDR3: CASSFRGEGYTEAFF. The CDR3 region has the DNA TGTGCCAGCAGCTTTAGGGGAGAGGGATACACTGAAGCTTTCTTT. V gene TRBV7-9 combines with J gene TRBJ1-1; TRBD1 might be the D (5 bases). Germline values: CDR1 SEHNR, CDR2 FQNEAQ (reference sequence). The CDR3 extends over 15 amino acids. Trimming stripped 3 bases from V and 3 bases from J, with 14 bases between.

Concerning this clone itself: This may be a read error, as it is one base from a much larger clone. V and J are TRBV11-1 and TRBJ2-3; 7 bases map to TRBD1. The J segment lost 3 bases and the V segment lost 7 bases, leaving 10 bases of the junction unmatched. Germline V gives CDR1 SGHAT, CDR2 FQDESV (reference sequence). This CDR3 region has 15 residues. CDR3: CASMQGQSFTDTQYF. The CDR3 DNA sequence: TGTGCCAGCATGCAGGGACAGTCGTTTACAGATACGCAGTATTTT.

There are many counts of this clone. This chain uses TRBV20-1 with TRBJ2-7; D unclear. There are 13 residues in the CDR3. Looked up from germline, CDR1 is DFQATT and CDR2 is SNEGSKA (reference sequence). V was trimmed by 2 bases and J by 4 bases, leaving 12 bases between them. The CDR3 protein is CSARSTSEYEQYF. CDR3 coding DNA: TGCAGTGCTAGATCAACCAGCGAATACGAGCAGTACTTC.

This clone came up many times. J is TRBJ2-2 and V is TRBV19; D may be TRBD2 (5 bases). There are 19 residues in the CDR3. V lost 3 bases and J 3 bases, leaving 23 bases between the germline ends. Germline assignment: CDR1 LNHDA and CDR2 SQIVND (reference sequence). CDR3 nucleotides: TGTGCCAGTAGTATTGGGTATCAGGTGGGAGTTGGGTACACCGGGGAGCTGTTTTTT. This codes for CASSIGYQVGVGYTGELFF.

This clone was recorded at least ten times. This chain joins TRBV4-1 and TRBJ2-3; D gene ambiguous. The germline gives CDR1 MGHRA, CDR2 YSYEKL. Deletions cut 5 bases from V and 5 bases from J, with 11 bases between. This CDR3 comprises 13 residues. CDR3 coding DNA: TGCGCCAGCAGCAGCCAGGTTGGAGATACGCAGTATTTT. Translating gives CASSSQVGDTQYF.

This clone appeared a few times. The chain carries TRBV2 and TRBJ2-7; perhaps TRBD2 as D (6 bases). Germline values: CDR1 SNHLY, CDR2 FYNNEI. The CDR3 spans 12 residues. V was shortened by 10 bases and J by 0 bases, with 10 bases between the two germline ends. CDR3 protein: CAIMGGSYEQYF. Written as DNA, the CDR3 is TGTGCCATCATGGGGGGCTCCTACGAGCAGTACTTC.

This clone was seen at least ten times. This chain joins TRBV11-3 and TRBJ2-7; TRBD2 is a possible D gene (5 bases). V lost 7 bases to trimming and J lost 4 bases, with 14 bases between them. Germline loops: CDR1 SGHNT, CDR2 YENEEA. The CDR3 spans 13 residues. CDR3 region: CASTKRSGYEQYF. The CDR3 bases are TGTGCCAGCACCAAGAGGTCGGGGTACGAGCAGTACTTC.

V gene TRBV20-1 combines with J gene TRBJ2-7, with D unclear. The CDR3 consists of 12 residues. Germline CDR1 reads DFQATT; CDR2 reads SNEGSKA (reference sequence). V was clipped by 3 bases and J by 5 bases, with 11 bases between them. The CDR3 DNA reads TGCAGTGCTAGTGACCTCGTGGACGAGCAGTACTTC. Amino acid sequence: CSASDLVDEQYF.

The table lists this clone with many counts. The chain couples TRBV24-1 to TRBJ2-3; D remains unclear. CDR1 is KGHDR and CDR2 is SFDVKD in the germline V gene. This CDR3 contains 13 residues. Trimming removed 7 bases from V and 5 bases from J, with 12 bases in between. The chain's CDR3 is CATRPLTRDTQYF. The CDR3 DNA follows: TGTGCCACCAGGCCCCTAACCAGAGATACGCAGTATTTT.

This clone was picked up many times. The CDR3 DNA is TGTGCCAGCAGCTTGACGGTGGCCGGATCACCCCTCCACTTT. This codes for CASSLTVAGSPLHF. The chain couples TRBV5-4 to TRBJ1-6; the D is unclear. The length of the CDR3 is 14 residues. The V and J ends lost 1 base and 10 bases respectively, with 12 bases between them. Germline CDR1 reads SGHNT; CDR2 reads YYREEE (reference sequence).

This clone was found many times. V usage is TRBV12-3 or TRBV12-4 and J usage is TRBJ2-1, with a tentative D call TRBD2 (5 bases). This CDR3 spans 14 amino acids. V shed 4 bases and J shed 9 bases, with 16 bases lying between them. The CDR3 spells CASSSSGLQVEQFF. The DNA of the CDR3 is TGTGCCAGCAGTTCCTCAGGACTGCAAGTTGAGCAGTTCTTC.

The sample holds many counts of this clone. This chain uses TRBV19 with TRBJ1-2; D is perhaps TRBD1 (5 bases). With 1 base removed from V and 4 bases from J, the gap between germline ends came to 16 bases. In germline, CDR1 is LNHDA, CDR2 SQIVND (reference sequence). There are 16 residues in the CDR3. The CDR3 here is CASSIGGREPFYGYTF. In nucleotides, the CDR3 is TGTGCCAGTAGTATAGGGGGGAGGGAACCCTTCTATGGCTACACCTTC.

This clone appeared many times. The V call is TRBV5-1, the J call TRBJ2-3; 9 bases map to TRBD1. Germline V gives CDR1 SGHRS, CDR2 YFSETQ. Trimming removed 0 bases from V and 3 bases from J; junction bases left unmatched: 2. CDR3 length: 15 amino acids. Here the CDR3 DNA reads TGCGCCAGCAGCTTGGTAGGACAGGGGACAGATACGCAGTATTTT. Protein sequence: CASSLVGQGTDTQYF.

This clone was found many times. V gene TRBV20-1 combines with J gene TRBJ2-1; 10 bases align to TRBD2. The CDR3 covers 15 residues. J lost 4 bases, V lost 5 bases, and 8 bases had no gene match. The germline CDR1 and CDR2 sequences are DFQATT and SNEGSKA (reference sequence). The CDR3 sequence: CSARPLAGVYNEQFF. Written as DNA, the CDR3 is TGCAGTGCTCGTCCTCTAGCGGGAGTTTACAATGAGCAGTTCTTC.

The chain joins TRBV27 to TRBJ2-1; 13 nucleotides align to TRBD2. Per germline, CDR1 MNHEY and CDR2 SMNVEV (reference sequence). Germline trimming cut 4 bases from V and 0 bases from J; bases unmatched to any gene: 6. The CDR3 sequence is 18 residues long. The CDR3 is CASSSGLAGRSSYNEQFF. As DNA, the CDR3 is TGTGCCAGCAGTTCGGGACTAGCGGGAAGGAGCTCCTACAATGAGCAGTTCTTC.

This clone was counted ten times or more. CDR3 region: CASSYSEEKLFF. The CDR3 DNA is TGTGCCAGCAGTTATTCGGAGGAAAAACTGTTTTTT. The rearrangement uses TRBV6-2 or TRBV6-3 and TRBJ1-4, with D unresolved. Germline CDR1 MNHEY, CDR2 SVGEGT. There are 12 residues in the CDR3. V was pared by 3 bases and J by 8 bases, with 7 bases between.

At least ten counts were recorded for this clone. For the CDR3, the DNA is TGCGCCAGCAGCCATAGACAGGGGAGCTCCTACGAGCAGTACTTC. Its protein is CASSHRQGSSYEQYF. The genes are TRBV4-1 and TRBJ2-7; 8 positions agree with TRBD1. With V trimmed by 3 bases and J by 0 bases, 4 bases remained unmatched. The germline V gene has CDR1 MGHRA and CDR2 YSYEKL. CDR3 length: 15 residues.

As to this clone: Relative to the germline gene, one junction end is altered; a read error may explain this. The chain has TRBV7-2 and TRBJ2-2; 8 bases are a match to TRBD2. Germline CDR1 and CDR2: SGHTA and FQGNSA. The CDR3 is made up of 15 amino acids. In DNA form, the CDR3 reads TGTGCCATCAGCTCTAGCGGGCTGAACACCGGGGAGCTGTTTTTT. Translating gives CAISSSGLNTGELFF.